Here is one TCR beta chain with its context. This CDR3 comprises 16 residues. With 4 bases clipped from V and 4 bases from J, the junction kept 7 bases outside the gene matches. This specimen comes from a study of regulatory T cells in long-lasting Graves disease. The time point here: newly diagnosed GD, antithyroid drugs for less than 3 months. Extracted RNA from PBMCs served as the source of the TCR library. Combining iRepertoire HTBI primers with Arm-PCR of CDR3 regions, the authors built TCR beta libraries. TCRdb re-called the multiplex PCR reads with MiXCR, one entry per CDR3 protein. The sample contains about 540,000 distinct CDR3 sequences, 13% of which appear only once. This same sample was also taken into another study, of T cells in Graves' hyperthyroidism and ophthalmopathy. That study reports: Researchers ran a first-round RT-PCR on the TCR CDR3 using the HTBI primer set. Blood also showed most of the thyroid clonotypes that were expanded above 0.001.

The origin of this receptor is a man aged 25-40 years with Graves disease. The rearrangement joins TRBV12-3 or TRBV12-4 to TRBJ2-7; 13 bases fit TRBD2. This material consisted of peripheral blood mononuclear cells (PBMCs), taken at new diagnosis, from a patient treated with antithyroid drugs. CDR3 sequence reads: CASSSGLAGVYYEQYF. The CDR3 region has the DNA TGTGCCAGCAGTTCCGGACTAGCGGGAGTATATTACGAGCAGTACTTC.